Given below is one T cell receptor (beta chain) in context. Its antigen remains unknown. TCRdb's copy holds only in-frame clones and misses some; the assay was immunoSEQ multiplex PCR. The sample holds over 550 clones; under 20% are singletons and the top ten take about a tenth. The source of the sample is a study of T cells in localized non-small cell lung cancer. Trimming stripped 2 bases from V and 0 bases from J, with 13 bases between. The CDR3 has 16 amino acids. Germline CDR1 SGHNT, CDR2 YENEEA. Study results and limitations: Adjacent lung was found to contain a median about 60 of the top 100 tumor clones. Uninvolved neighboring lung showed the greatest T cell clonality, exceeding tumor. Higher blood T cell density went with longer overall survival.

The source of this sequence is an older male donor with stage III squamous cell lung carcinoma. The chain combines TRBV11-3 with TRBJ2-5, with a possible D match to TRBD1 (6 bases). The source was lung tumor tissue, collected before any cancer treatment. The CDR3 spells CASSLPQGTNQETQYF. In DNA form, the CDR3 reads TGTGCCAGCAGCTTACCACAGGGAACCAACCAAGAGACCCAGTACTTC.